The entry that follows covers one T cell receptor (beta chain) sequence. No antigen is known for it. The observed sequence ends 3 residues before the CDR3 terminus, with the missing tail filled in from the germline J gene. The data originate from a study of T cells in women clearing cervical HPV infection. Study observations and caveats: A classifier using richness and V gene abundances reached an AUC of 0.83. CIN3+ cases had significantly higher TCR repertoire richness than controls, but evenness did not differ.

This CDR3 has 13 residues. Trimming left V 3 bases short and J 6 bases short, with 9 bases between. Germline assignment: CDR1 SGHTA and CDR2 FQGTGA. Measured with immunoSEQ multiplex PCR; TCRdb has only the in-frame clones, and not every one. Here the sample table reports under 50,000 clones. The V gene is TRBV7-3, the J gene TRBJ2-1; D call uncertain. The sequenced sample consisted of blood buffy coat. This clonotype was sampled from a woman aged 18 to 75 with a cervical HPV16 infection that either progressed to CIN3+ or cleared (not recorded which). The sequenced CDR3 bases are TGTGCCAGCAGCTTTTCTTCAGGCAATGAG. Residues: CASSFSSGNE. The whole CDR3 reads CASSFSSGNEQFF. The entire variable domain, with the rest obtained from reference TRBV7-3 and TRBJ2-1, is as follows: GAGVSQTPSNKVTEKGKYVELRCDPISGHTALYWYRQSLGQGPEFLIYFQGTGAADDSGLPNDRFFAVRPEGSVSTLKIQRTERGDSAVYLCASSFSSGNEQFFGPGTRLTVL.